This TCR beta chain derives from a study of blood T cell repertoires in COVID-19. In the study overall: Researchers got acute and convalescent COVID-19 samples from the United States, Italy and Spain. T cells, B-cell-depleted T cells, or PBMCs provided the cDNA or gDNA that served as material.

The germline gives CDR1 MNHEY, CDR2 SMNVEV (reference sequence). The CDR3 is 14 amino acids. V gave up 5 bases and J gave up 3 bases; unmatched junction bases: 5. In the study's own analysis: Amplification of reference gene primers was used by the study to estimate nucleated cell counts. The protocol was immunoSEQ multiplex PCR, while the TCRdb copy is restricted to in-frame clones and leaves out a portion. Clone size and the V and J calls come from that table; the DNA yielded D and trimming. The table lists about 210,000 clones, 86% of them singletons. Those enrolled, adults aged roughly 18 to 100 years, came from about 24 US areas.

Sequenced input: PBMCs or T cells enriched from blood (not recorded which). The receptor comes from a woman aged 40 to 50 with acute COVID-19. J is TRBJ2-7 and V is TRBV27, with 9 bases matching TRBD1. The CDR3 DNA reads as TGTGCCAGCAGTCCGGGACAGGGTCGCTACGAGCAGTACTTC. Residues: CASSPGQGRYEQYF.